Presented here are 9 T cell receptor beta chains from one specimen sequenced in a study of shared clonotypes between healthy human individuals. TCRdb keeps only in-frame clones here, not all; method: immunoSEQ multiplex PCR. The data show roughly 1,500,000 clones, with 98% seen just once and about 0.35% held by the top ten. The specimen was naive CD4+ T cells sorted from blood. Subset meaning: CD45RA+ positively selected. These receptors came from a man aged 25-40 years in good health.

This chain uses TRBV5-1 with TRBJ2-1, with D possibly TRBD2 on 6 matching bases. Trimming pared 0 bases from V and 8 bases from J, leaving 18 bases between. Germline V gene sequence: CDR1 SGHRS, CDR2 YFSETQ. This CDR3 contains 16 residues. The CDR3 DNA reads TGCGCCAGCAGCTTGGTGCCGACGGGGCGGAGGGATGAGCAGTTCTTC. Its translation: CASSLVPTGRRDEQFF.

A remark on this clone: One junction end does not reproduce the germline sequence, and a read error may be involved. Different DNA sequences within this sample yield the same CDR3. This sequence joins TRBV14 and TRBJ2-1; D possibly uses TRBD1 or TRBD2 (5 bases each). Germline CDR1 SGHDN, CDR2 FVKESK. The CDR3 length is 15 residues. In DNA, the CDR3 is TGCGCCAGCAGCCAACCTCCGAGGGGCCTCAATGAGCAGTTCTTC. It specifies CASSQPPRGLNEQFF.

The rearrangement uses TRBV21-1 and TRBJ2-1. TRBV21-1 is a known pseudogene. The CDR3 consists of 16 residues. The CDR3 sequence is CASSKWKGRPHNEQFF. Written as DNA, the CDR3 is TGTGCCAGCAGCAAATGGAAAGGGCGTCCCCACAATGAGCAGTTCTTC.

This clone was picked up one time. This sequence joins TRBV18 and TRBJ2-5; a weak D match, TRBD1 (5 bases). This CDR3 spans 13 amino acids. Germline CDR1 is KGHSH and CDR2 is LQKENI. With 4 bases removed from V and 9 bases from J, the gap between germline ends came to 15 bases. CDR3 residues: CASSRQGHLAQYF. For the CDR3, the DNA is TGTGCCAGCTCACGGCAGGGCCATTTGGCCCAGTACTTC.

This clone was recorded once. The chain is built from TRBV27 and TRBJ2-1; 11 nucleotides align to TRBD2. The V segment lost 11 bases and the J segment 3 bases; nucleotides outside the gene matches: 12. The CDR3 runs 16 residues. Per germline, CDR1 MNHEY and CDR2 SMNVEV (reference sequence). CDR3 nucleotide sequence: TGTGCCTGCTATAGCGGGAGGGCCTGGAGCTACAATGAGCAGTTCTTC. Translated: CACYSGRAWSYNEQFF.

V and J are TRBV30 and TRBJ2-7, with TRBD1 matching over 10 bases. V lost 1 base to trimming and J lost 10 bases; unmatched junction nucleotides: 13. The CDR3 runs to 15 residues. The germline gives CDR1 GTSNPN, CDR2 SVGIG (reference sequence). The CDR3 is CAWSGRDRGVLRQYF. The CDR3 region has the DNA TGTGCCTGGAGTGGCCGGGACAGGGGTGTGTTACGTCAGTACTTC.

This chain links TRBV14 with TRBJ1-1; 8 nucleotides line up with TRBD1. CDR1 is SGHDN and CDR2 is FVKESK in the germline V gene. V shed 2 bases, J shed 4 bases, and the junction held 6 bases outside the gene matches. The CDR3 runs 15 residues. The CDR3 protein is CASSQRTGSGTEAFF. In nucleotides, the CDR3 is TGTGCCAGCAGCCAAAGGACAGGGTCGGGCACTGAAGCTTTCTTT.

This chain uses TRBV6-5 with TRBJ1-1, with D possibly matching TRBD1 (6 bases). CDR3 length: 14 residues. In germline, CDR1 is MNHEY, CDR2 SVGAGI. V was cut by 2 bases and J by 5 bases, with 12 bases left in between. The CDR3 protein is CASSYGGPGTEAFF. The CDR3 DNA follows: TGTGCCAGCAGTTACGGGGGCCCAGGGACTGAAGCTTTCTTT.

This clone came up once. The chain recombines TRBV7-2 with TRBJ1-1, with 9 nucleotides matching TRBD1. Germline V gene lookup returns CDR1 SGHTA and CDR2 FQGNSA. V shed 5 bases, J shed 5 bases, and the junction held 6 bases outside the gene matches. The CDR3 loop spans 14 amino acids. The CDR3 sequence is CASSPQGASTEAFF. In nucleotides, the CDR3 is TGTGCCAGCAGCCCACAGGGGGCGAGTACTGAAGCTTTCTTT.